This is a list of T cell receptor beta chains from one sample in a study of cytomegalovirus exposure and HLA in healthy donors. Repertoires were generated with immunoSEQ multiplex PCR, while TCRdb's copy carries only in-frame clones and drops some. The repertoire includes approximately 150,000 clones, about three quarters of them detected once, and under 3.5% sits in the top ten. The sequenced sample consisted of PBMCs. These TCRs come from a woman aged 25 to 45 in good health and CMV-seronegative. CDR3s include the opening cysteine and the closing phenylalanine or tryptophan. The D gene is left open where the match is weak. Not all rows give a size; the values are once, few, many and, for expanded clones, a class.

v_gene	d_gene	j_gene	abundance	CDR3aa
TRBV6-5	-	TRBJ2-2	-	CASSRITGELFF
TRBV5-6	-	TRBJ2-7	few	CASSLKSFTLYEQYF
TRBV4-3	-	TRBJ1-2	-	CASSQDLPGLDGYTF
TRBV9	-	TRBJ1-4	-	CASSVALRGGLFF
TRBV7-2	TRBD2	TRBJ2-1	few	CASSFTSGAYNEQFF
TRBV19	TRBD2	TRBJ2-5	few	CASSNPQGGLGETQYF
TRBV10-3	-	TRBJ2-4	-	CAISPEGVTKNIQYF
TRBV15	-	TRBJ1-4	once	CATSRVLAEKLFF
TRBV7-8	-	TRBJ2-1	-	CASSFPRRGGSYNEQFF
TRBV28	-	TRBJ2-7	-	CASSSPGQVYEQYF
TRBV4-2	-	TRBJ2-1	-	CASSAWGGDPNEQFF
TRBV6-1	-	TRBJ2-1	-	CASSEFGTFSYNEQFF
TRBV4-3	TRBD1	TRBJ2-2	-	CASSQVGTGGVVGELFF
TRBV7-2	-	TRBJ1-2	-	CASSLEGYGYTF
TRBV6-1	-	TRBJ1-2	-	CASSEVDSGGYGYTF
TRBV7-9	-	TRBJ2-5	-	CSSSSRPRAWETQYF
TRBV6-6	TRBD1	TRBJ2-1	few	CASSNRDRVGNEQFF
TRBV2	-	TRBJ1-2	once	CASRDLGTSLNGYTF
TRBV5-6	TRBD2	TRBJ2-3	-	CASSAVTSRGDTQYF
TRBV9	-	TRBJ2-5	-	CASSVGARQETQYF
TRBV5-6	TRBD2	TRBJ2-7	-	CASSLVREAPYEQYF
TRBV2	-	TRBJ2-3	few	CASGDSGFTDTQYF
TRBV6-5	TRBD1	TRBJ1-4	once	CASSGEGAANEKLFF
TRBV7-2	-	-	few	CASSLVSGVSNEQYF
TRBV7-9	-	TRBJ2-7	once	CASSYKTYEQYF
TRBV6-1	TRBD2	-	-	CASSEAGGTYEQYF
TRBV20-1	TRBD2	TRBJ2-1	-	CRLAGGNEQFF
TRBV5-1	TRBD2	TRBJ2-1	-	CASSKGTSGTDEQFF
TRBV7-2	-	TRBJ1-5	-	CASSFSSGQPQHF
TRBV2	-	TRBJ2-5	-	CASSVQQETQYF
TRBV7-7	-	TRBJ2-2	-	CASSLRGSGELFF
TRBV19	TRBD1	TRBJ2-3	-	CASSPWTGSTDTQYF
TRBV28	-	TRBJ1-2	-	CASSNSWRGRSYGYTF
TRBV19	-	TRBJ1-1	once	CASIFGTGGTEAFF
TRBV10-3	-	TRBJ2-2	few	CATLVAKNTGELFF
TRBV7-2	-	TRBJ1-5	-	CASSLYRGNQPQHF
TRBV28	-	TRBJ1-2	few	CASTTGTLYGYTF
TRBV11-2	TRBD2	TRBJ2-2	-	CASSFVAGGPVSGELFF
TRBV19	TRBD1	TRBJ1-5	few	CASDRGIRPQHF
TRBV6-6	-	TRBJ1-2	-	CASSYERSYGYTF
TRBV2	TRBD2	TRBJ2-3	-	CASSEGTSGGADTQYF
TRBV4-2	TRBD1	TRBJ1-6	-	CASSQDLDRGDSPLHF
TRBV4-1	-	TRBJ1-2	-	CASSQETDSWNGYTF
TRBV15	TRBD1	TRBJ2-3	-	CATSIEGGWTDTQYF
TRBV4-2	-	TRBJ1-2	few	CASSTGPNYGYTF
TRBV5-6	-	TRBJ2-5	-	CASFGSQETQYF